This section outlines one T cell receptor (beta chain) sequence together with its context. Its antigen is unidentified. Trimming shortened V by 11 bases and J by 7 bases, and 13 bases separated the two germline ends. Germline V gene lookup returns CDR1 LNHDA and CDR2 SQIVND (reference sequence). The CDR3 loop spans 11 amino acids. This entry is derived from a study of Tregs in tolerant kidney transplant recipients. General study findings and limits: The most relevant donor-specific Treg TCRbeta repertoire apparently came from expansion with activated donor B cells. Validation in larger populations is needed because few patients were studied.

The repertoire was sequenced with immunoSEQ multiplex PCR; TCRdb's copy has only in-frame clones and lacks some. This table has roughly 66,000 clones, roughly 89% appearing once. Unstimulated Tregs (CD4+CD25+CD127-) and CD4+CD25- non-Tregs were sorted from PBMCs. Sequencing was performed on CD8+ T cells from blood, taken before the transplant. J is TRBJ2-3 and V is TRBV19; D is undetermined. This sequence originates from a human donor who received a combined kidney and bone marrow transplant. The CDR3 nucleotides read TGTGCCTCCTGGGCCGGATATACGCAGTATTTT. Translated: CASWAGYTQYF.